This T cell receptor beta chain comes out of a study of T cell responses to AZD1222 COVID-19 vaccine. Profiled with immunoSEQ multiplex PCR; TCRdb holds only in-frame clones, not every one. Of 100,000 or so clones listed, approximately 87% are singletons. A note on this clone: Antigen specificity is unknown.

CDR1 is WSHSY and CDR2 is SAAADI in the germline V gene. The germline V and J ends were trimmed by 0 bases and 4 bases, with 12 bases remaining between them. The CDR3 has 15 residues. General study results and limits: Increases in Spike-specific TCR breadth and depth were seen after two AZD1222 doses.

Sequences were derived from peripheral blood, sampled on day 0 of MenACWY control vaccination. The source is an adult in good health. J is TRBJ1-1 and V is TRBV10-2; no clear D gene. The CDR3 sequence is CASSESRVEGTEAFF. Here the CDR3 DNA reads TGCGCCAGCAGTGAGTCAAGGGTAGAAGGCACTGAAGCTTTCTTT.